These 28 T cell receptor beta chains were all obtained from the same sample, sequenced in a study of T cell changes during pregnancy in multiple sclerosis (dated by TCRdb to the late 2010s). Receptor amplification or capture employed the immunoSEQ multiplex PCR assay. TCRdb re-hosts the immuneACCESS table, in-frame sequences only. Its copies lack some clones; in the studies checked, an unresolved V gene accounts for under half of them, and the cause for the rest is not known. The sample contains tens of thousands of clones, about 95% of them found a single time. About 1% of the sample comes from the top ten. Sequencing was performed on peripheral blood, taken in the second trimester of pregnancy. The receptors derive from a female donor with multiple sclerosis, enrolled in a pregnancy study.

This chain uses TRBV30 with TRBJ1-3; D is unresolved. V was trimmed by 0 bases and J by 9 bases, leaving 9 bases between them. CDR3 length: 12 amino acids. In germline, CDR1 is GTSNPN, CDR2 SVGIG (reference sequence). This chain's CDR3 is CAWSVQSLTIYF. CDR3 nucleotide sequence: TGTGCCTGGAGTGTACAGAGTCTCACCATATATTTT.

This chain connects TRBV5-1 to TRBJ2-7; TRBD1 matches at 7 bases. This CDR3 region has 16 residues. With V trimmed by 0 bases and J by 4 bases, 10 bases remained unmatched. Germline values: CDR1 SGHRS, CDR2 YFSETQ. CDR3: CASSLESRQGGYEQYF. CDR3 bases: TGCGCCAGCAGCTTGGAATCGAGACAGGGTGGTTACGAGCAGTACTTC.

V gene TRBV27 combines with J gene TRBJ1-2; maybe TRBD1 (5 bases). Germline V gene sequence: CDR1 MNHEY, CDR2 SMNVEV (reference sequence). V was pared by 6 bases and J by 7 bases, with 15 bases between. The CDR3 totals 13 residues. This CDR3 is CASSWAQGGGYTF. CDR3 DNA sequence: TGTGCCAGCAGCTGGGCGCAGGGAGGTGGCTACACCTTC.

The chain carries TRBV7-8 and TRBJ1-4, with D possibly being TRBD1 (5 bases). Germline CDR1 reads SGHVS; CDR2 reads FQNEAQ. The CDR3 has 12 residues. The V gene lost 5 bases and the J gene lost 11 bases, with 12 bases spanning the gap. The DNA for the CDR3 is TGTGCCAGCAGCCAAGACAGATCGAAACTGTTTTTT. Protein: CASSQDRSKLFF.

The rearrangement joins TRBV5-1 to TRBJ1-2; TRBD1 matches 7 bases. The CDR3 has 12 amino acids. Germline CDR1 reads SGHRS; CDR2 reads YFSETQ. V was clipped by 2 bases and J by 9 bases; unmatched bases: 4. CDR3 in amino acids: CASSLQGLSYTF. The CDR3 region has the DNA TGCGCCAGCAGCTTACAGGGGCTCAGCTACACCTTC.

This clone was found once. The genes are TRBV30 and TRBJ2-3, with 8 bases lining up with TRBD2. CDR3 length: 15 residues. The V gene's germline CDR1 is GTSNPN and CDR2 SVGIG (reference sequence). With V trimmed by 2 bases and J by 1 base, 5 bases remained unmatched. DNA for the CDR3: TGTGCCTGGAGTATCACAGCGGGAGGCACAGATACGCAGTATTTT. As protein: CAWSITAGGTDTQYF.

This clone was detected once. J is TRBJ2-3 and V is TRBV15; unclear D gene. Between the trimmed V and J ends, which lost 8 bases and 1 base, there was a span of 10 bases. This CDR3 is built from 13 residues. Germline lookup yields CDR1 LNHNV and CDR2 YYDKDF (reference sequence). CDR3 in DNA: TGTGCCACCCGGTATTATGGCACAGATACGCAGTATTTT. This translates into CATRYYGTDTQYF.

The V and J genes are TRBV25-1 and TRBJ2-7; no firm D call. The CDR3 consists of 11 residues. Germline V gene data show CDR1 as MGHDK and CDR2 as SYGVNS. Trimming left V 3 bases short and J 4 bases short, with 4 bases between. The CDR3 spells CASSDQYEQYF. The CDR3 coding sequence is TGTGCCAGCAGTGACCAGTACGAGCAGTACTTC.

V and J are TRBV27 and TRBJ2-1, with 7 bases that match TRBD1. Per the germline V gene, CDR1 is MNHEY and CDR2 is SMNVEV (reference sequence). The CDR3 has 15 residues. The V gene end was trimmed by 0 bases and the J gene end by 2 bases; junction bases not matched to a gene: 1. CDR3 sequence (DNA): TGTGCCAGCAGTTTATCAAGGGGGCCCTACAATGAGCAGTTCTTC. Translation gives CASSLSRGPYNEQFF.

The chain carries TRBV29-1 and TRBJ2-7; 7 nucleotides align to TRBD1. The length of the CDR3 is 13 residues. Germline trimming cut 7 bases from V and 3 bases from J; bases unmatched to any gene: 9. Germline V gives CDR1 SQVTM, CDR2 ANQGSEA. The CDR3 sequence: CSARTGEGYEQYF. Here the CDR3 DNA reads TGCAGCGCCAGGACAGGAGAGGGCTACGAGCAGTACTTC.

This clone came up once. This chain joins TRBV25-1 and TRBJ1-1; D is unclear. The CDR3 has 11 amino acids. CDR1 and CDR2 (germline): MGHDK, SYGVNS. Trimming left V 3 bases short and J 10 bases short, with 9 bases between. CDR3 bases: TGTGCCAGCAGTGATGACTATGGAGCTTTCTTT. Translating gives CASSDDYGAFF.

The J gene is TRBJ1-1, the V gene TRBV6-1; TRBD1 matches at 8 bases. The CDR3 extends over 15 amino acids. The junction had 10 bases not matched to a gene; V was cut back by 4 bases and J by 6 bases. Germline-derived CDR1 and CDR2 are MNHNS and SASEGT. The CDR3: CASSVTTGALAEAFF. The DNA for the CDR3 is TGTGCCAGCAGTGTGACGACAGGGGCATTGGCTGAAGCTTTCTTT.

This clone was counted once. CDR3 residues: CAWNNRAGTYEQYF. CDR3 sequence (DNA): TGTGCCTGGAACAATAGGGCAGGGACCTACGAGCAGTACTTC. V usage is TRBV30 and J usage is TRBJ2-7; D is possibly TRBD1 (5 bases). CDR1 GTSNPN and CDR2 SVGIG come from the germline V gene (reference sequence). There are 14 residues in the CDR3. V lost 4 bases to trimming and J lost 2 bases, with 15 bases between them. Combining the CDR3 with reference TRBV30 and TRBJ2-7 gives the whole variable domain SQTIHQWPATLVQPVGSPLSLECTVEGTSNPNLYWYRQAAGRGLQLLFYSVGIGQISSEVPQNLSASRPQDRQFILSSKKLLLSDSGFYLCAWNNRAGTYEQYFGPGTRLTVT.

The chain recombines TRBV7-3 with TRBJ2-1; 7 nucleotides line up with TRBD1. The CDR3 consists of 15 residues. Germline-derived CDR1 and CDR2 are SGHTA and FQGTGA. Losses at the gene ends were 6 bases for V and 3 bases for J; bases not matched to a gene: 8. CDR3 nucleotide sequence: TGTGCCAGCAGTCTCCTAACAGGGGACTACAATGAGCAGTTCTTC. Protein sequence: CASSLLTGDYNEQFF.

This chain links TRBV5-1 with TRBJ2-3; TRBD2 agrees at 9 bases. The V gene's germline CDR1 is SGHRS and CDR2 YFSETQ. V lost 0 bases and J lost 6; bases outside the gene matches: 8. The CDR3 spans 16 residues. The CDR3 nucleotides are TGCGCCAGCAGCTTGGCTGCGGGAGGGCCGCTGGATACGCAGTATTTT. Encoded protein: CASSLAAGGPLDTQYF.

This clone was found once. This chain links TRBV6-1 with TRBJ1-2; 10 bases are shared with TRBD1. V shed 10 bases, J shed 3 bases, and the junction held 11 bases outside the gene matches. The CDR3 is 15 amino acids. In germline, CDR1 is MNHNS, CDR2 SASEGT. CDR3 DNA: TGTGCCACCAGAAGAGACAGGGGGCAGGACTATGGCTACACCTTC. Amino acid sequence: CATRRDRGQDYGYTF.

The chain uses TRBV6-5 and TRBJ2-1; 7 bases align to TRBD1. CDR3 length equals 14 residues. V dropped 0 bases and J dropped 6; count of bases not matched to a gene: 2. Germline V gene sequence: CDR1 MNHEY, CDR2 SVGAGI. The CDR3 protein is CASSYSGGGNEQFF. The CDR3 nucleotides are TGTGCCAGCAGTTACTCAGGGGGCGGCAATGAGCAGTTCTTC.

The chain employs TRBV4-2 and TRBJ2-5, with a possible D match to TRBD1 (5 bases). V was shortened by 1 base and J by 4 bases, with 13 bases between the two germline ends. CDR1 LGHNA and CDR2 YNFKEQ come from the germline V gene. There are 15 residues in the CDR3. CDR3 sequence (DNA): TGTGCCAGCAGCCAAGGGTCCGCAGGGATAGAGACCCAGTACTTC. Translating it yields CASSQGSAGIETQYF.

The genes are TRBV7-6 and TRBJ2-2; 10 bases are shared with TRBD2. CDR3 length: 16 amino acids. Losses at the gene ends were 5 bases for V and 0 bases for J; bases not matched to a gene: 3. Germline V gene sequence: CDR1 SGHVS, CDR2 FNYEAQ. CDR3 sequence (DNA): TGTGCCAGCAGCCGCACTAGCGGGACGAACACCGGGGAGCTGTTTTTT. Protein product: CASSRTSGTNTGELFF.

CDR3 in amino acids: CASSFTGTGVNEAFF. In DNA form, the CDR3 reads TGTGCCAGCAGTTTCACCGGGACAGGGGTGAATGAAGCTTTCTTT. The chain combines TRBV6-5 with TRBJ1-1; 10 positions agree with TRBD1. CDR1 is MNHEY, CDR2 SVGAGI, per germline. Trimming took 4 bases from V and 7 from J; bases not matched to a gene: 9. This CDR3 has 15 amino acids.

This rearrangement joins TRBV7-9 to TRBJ2-6, with 8 bases matching TRBD2. V lost 7 bases to trimming and J lost 4 bases; unmatched junction nucleotides: 15. The germline CDR1 and CDR2 sequences are SEHNR and FQNEAQ (reference sequence). CDR3 size: 18 residues. In DNA form, the CDR3 reads TGTGCCAGCATGGGGCGGGACGGGAGGGTCGCGGGGGCCAACGTCCTGACTTTC. Protein product: CASMGRDGRVAGANVLTF.

This chain joins TRBV7-9 and TRBJ2-2; no firm D call. Germline V gene data show CDR1 as SEHNR and CDR2 as FQNEAQ (reference sequence). The CDR3 runs to 15 residues. The germline V and J ends were trimmed by 1 base and 2 bases, with 8 bases remaining between them. The CDR3 DNA reads TGTGCCAGCAGCTTAGGCCAGACTAACACCGGGGAGCTGTTTTTT. As protein: CASSLGQTNTGELFF.

The chain couples TRBV7-2 to TRBJ2-1; TRBD2 matches at 11 bases. The CDR3 is made up of 16 amino acids. The germline gives CDR1 SGHTA, CDR2 FQGNSA. V shed 6 bases and J 5 bases; nucleotides not matched to a gene: 9. CDR3 loop: CASRHGLAGGDNEQFF. Written as DNA, the CDR3 is TGTGCCAGCAGACACGGACTAGCGGGTGGGGACAATGAGCAGTTCTTC.

V and J are TRBV19 and TRBJ2-7; a weak D match, TRBD1 (6 bases). Germline V gives CDR1 LNHDA, CDR2 SQIVND (reference sequence). This CDR3 has 14 amino acids. Trimming left V 1 base short and J 6 bases short, with 13 bases between. The CDR3 DNA sequence: TGTGCCAGTAGTATAGTGGACAGTGGAGGCGAGCAGTACTTC. This gives the protein CASSIVDSGGEQYF.

This chain joins TRBV11-3 and TRBJ2-2, with TRBD2 matching over 7 bases. Germline V CDR1 and CDR2: SGHNT, YENEEA. The CDR3 contains 17 residues. The V gene end was trimmed by 0 bases and the J gene end by 3 bases; junction bases not matched to a gene: 7. CDR3 in DNA: TGTGCCAGCAGCTTAGATGGGGCGGGAGCCTACACCGGGGAGCTGTTTTTT. Protein: CASSLDGAGAYTGELFF.

This chain connects TRBV11-2 to TRBJ1-1; D not certain. This CDR3 has 14 amino acids. Trimming took 1 base from V and 2 from J, leaving 8 bases between them. Germline-derived CDR1 and CDR2 are SGHAT and FQNNGV. The CDR3 DNA reads as TGTGCCAGCAGCTTAGCCCTGGCCAACACTGAAGCTTTCTTT. Encoded protein: CASSLALANTEAFF. The whole variable domain, filled in from reference TRBV11-2 and TRBJ1-1, reads EAGVAQSPRYKIIEKRQSVAFWCNPISGHATLYWYQQILGQGPKLLIQFQNNGVVDDSQLPKDRFSAERLKGVDSTLKIQPAKLEDSAVYLCASSLALANTEAFFGQGTRLTVV.

The CDR3 DNA follows: TGTGCCAGCAGTTTTACGGCAGGGACTAACTATGGCTACACCTTC. Amino acids: CASSFTAGTNYGYTF. J is TRBJ1-2 and V is TRBV27, with D possibly matching TRBD1 (5 bases). CDR3 size: 15 residues. Germline values: CDR1 MNHEY, CDR2 SMNVEV (reference sequence). The germline V and J ends were trimmed by 3 bases and 0 bases, with 11 bases remaining between them.

V is TRBV2 and J is TRBJ2-2, with 8 positions matching TRBD2. The CDR3 extends over 15 amino acids. The V and J ends lost 4 bases and 6 bases, in that order; junction bases with no gene match: 7. Germline-derived CDR1 and CDR2 are SNHLY and FYNNEI. The CDR3 nucleotides are TGTGCCAGCAGTGTATTAGCGGGAATAGCCGGGGAGCTGTTTTTT. This translates into CASSVLAGIAGELFF.